This is a list of T cell receptor beta chains from one sample in a study of cytomegalovirus exposure and HLA in healthy donors. TCRdb's table, derived via immunoSEQ multiplex PCR, lists solely in-frame clones and lacks some. The sample records over 130,000 clones, under 75% being singletons. Sequencing was done on a sample of PBMCs. These receptors were collected from a woman aged 60-70 years in good health and CMV-seropositive. CDR3s include the opening cysteine and the closing phenylalanine or tryptophan. The D gene is left open where the match is weak. Size tells how often a clone was seen (once, few, many) or the class of an expanded clone, and some rows leave it out.

j_call clone_size d_call v_call cdr3_aa cdr3_nt
TRBJ2-1 few TRBD2 TRBV9 CASSVASGAYNEQFF TGTGCCAGCAGCGTAGCTAGCGGGGCGTACAATGAGCAGTTCTTC
TRBJ1-1 - - TRBV7-3 CASSTYVGTEAFF TGTGCCAGCAGTACCTACGTTGGCACTGAAGCTTTCTTT
TRBJ2-1 - TRBD1 TRBV11-2 CASSPGQGLGEQFF TGTGCCAGCAGCCCCGGACAGGGCTTGGGTGAGCAGTTCTTC
TRBJ1-1 - - TRBV2 CTSSEWGHTEAFF TGTACCAGCAGTGAATGGGGGCACACTGAAGCTTTCTTT
TRBJ2-1 - TRBD2 TRBV5-8 CASSLEVRIAGGNEQFF TGTGCCAGCAGCTTGGAAGTTAGAATAGCGGGAGGCAATGAGCAGTTCTTC
TRBJ2-7 few - TRBV2 CASSATGTLAYEQYF TGTGCCAGCAGTGCGACCGGGACACTAGCCTACGAGCAGTACTTC
TRBJ1-1 - - TRBV7-2 CASSLRGNTEAFF TGTGCCAGCAGCTTAAGGGGGAACACTGAAGCTTTCTTT
TRBJ2-6 - - TRBV7-2 CASSFRHSGANVLTF TGTGCCAGCAGCTTCCGACACTCCGGGGCCAACGTCCTGACTTTC
TRBJ2-7 few TRBD2 TRBV5-4 CASSFWTSGTDEQYF TGTGCCAGCAGCTTTTGGACTAGCGGGACGGACGAGCAGTACTTC
TRBJ2-2 - TRBD2 TRBV2 CASSERLAGTGELFF TGTGCCAGCAGTGAACGTCTAGCGGGCACCGGGGAGCTGTTTTTT
TRBJ2-2 - TRBD2 TRBV6-4 CASSALLASNTGELFF TGTGCCAGCAGTGCGCTACTAGCGTCGAACACCGGGGAGCTGTTTTTT
TRBJ2-1 - - TRBV6-5 CASSYAGFYNEQFF TGTGCCAGCAGTTATGCCGGGTTCTACAATGAGCAGTTCTTC
TRBJ1-3 - - TRBV6-4 CASSDRQSLSGNTIYF TGTGCCAGCAGTGACCGACAGAGCCTCTCTGGAAACACCATATATTTT
TRBJ2-5 - TRBD1 TRBV7-3 CASSSGQGETQYF TGTGCCAGCAGCTCGGGACAGGGGGAGACCCAGTACTTC
TRBJ2-3 - - TRBV19 CASKSLRKITSTDTQYF TGTGCCAGTAAAAGTCTGAGGAAGATTACTAGCACAGATACGCAGTATTTT
TRBJ2-5 few TRBD1 TRBV19 CASRTGGGETQYF TGTGCCAGTAGGACAGGGGGCGGAGAGACCCAGTACTTC
TRBJ1-2 few TRBD1 TRBV18 CASSPFRDRANYGYTF TGTGCCAGCTCACCATTTCGGGACAGGGCTAACTATGGCTACACCTTC
TRBJ1-2 - TRBD1 TRBV18 CASSPRTGDGFYGYTF TGTGCCAGCTCACCGCGGACAGGGGATGGATTCTATGGCTACACCTTC
TRBJ2-7 - - TRBV6-5 CASSYRGGEQYF TGTGCCAGCAGTTATAGGGGGGGGGAGCAGTACTTC
TRBJ2-5 - - TRBV18 CASSPQDLASGETQYF TGTGCCAGCTCACCTCAGGACTTAGCATCCGGTGAGACCCAGTACTTC
TRBJ2-2 few TRBD1 TRBV4-3 CASSQDIGQGLTGELFF TGCGCCAGCAGCCAAGATATAGGACAGGGTCTCACCGGGGAGCTGTTTTTT
TRBJ2-1 - - TRBV7-9 CASSLDPSRSYNEQFF TGTGCCAGCAGCTTAGATCCTAGCCGCTCCTACAATGAGCAGTTCTTC
TRBJ1-4 - TRBD1 TRBV4-1 CASSQGRDSLTTNEKLFF TGCGCCAGCAGCCAAGGAAGGGACAGCCTTACAACTAATGAAAAACTGTTTTTT
TRBJ1-3 few - TRBV28 CASSPIYDGRRALGNTIYF TGTGCCAGCAGTCCGATTTATGACGGGAGGAGGGCCCTTGGAAACACCATATATTTT
TRBJ1-4 - - TRBV5-5 CASSLFLRSTNEKLFF TGTGCCAGCAGCTTGTTCTTACGGTCAACTAATGAAAAACTGTTTTTT